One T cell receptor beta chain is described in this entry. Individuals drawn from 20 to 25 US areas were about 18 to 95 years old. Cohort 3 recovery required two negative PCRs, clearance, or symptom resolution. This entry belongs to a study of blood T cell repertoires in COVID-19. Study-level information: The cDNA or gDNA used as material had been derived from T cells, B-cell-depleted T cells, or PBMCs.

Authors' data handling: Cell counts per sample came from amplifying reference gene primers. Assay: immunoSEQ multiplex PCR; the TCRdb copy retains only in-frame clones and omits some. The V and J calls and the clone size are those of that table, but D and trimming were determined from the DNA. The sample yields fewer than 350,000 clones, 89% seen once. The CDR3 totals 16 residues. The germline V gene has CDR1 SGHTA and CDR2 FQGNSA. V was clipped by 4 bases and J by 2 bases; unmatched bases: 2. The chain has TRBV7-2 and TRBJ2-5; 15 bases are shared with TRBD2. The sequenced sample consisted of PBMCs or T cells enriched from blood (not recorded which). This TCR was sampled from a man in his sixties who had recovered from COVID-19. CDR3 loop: CASSSGLAGGQETQYF. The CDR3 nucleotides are TGTGCCAGCAGCTCGGGACTAGCGGGAGGTCAAGAGACCCAGTACTTC.